This T cell receptor (beta chain) was obtained from a study of cytomegalovirus exposure and HLA in healthy donors. Study-wide findings and caveats: TCR sequences were mostly rare, though some public TCRs occurred in many donors. The authors listed roughly 150 TCR beta chains as cytomegalovirus-associated.

Germline CDR1 MGHRA, CDR2 YSYEKL. V shed 1 base and J 7 bases; nucleotides not matched to a gene: 9. The CDR3 consists of 15 residues. A multiplex PCR was run with 60 Vbeta primers and 13 Jbeta primers. Profiling relied on immunoSEQ multiplex PCR, and the TCRdb table lists in-frame clones only, not all of them. The data hold approximately 100,000 clones, with roughly 80% observed a single time. Comments on this clone: Its antigen is still unknown.

This sequence originates from a female donor in good health and CMV-seropositive. The sequencing input was PBMCs. The chain combines TRBV4-1 with TRBJ2-7, with 8 bases identical to TRBD2. The CDR3 DNA follows: TGCGCCAGCAGCCAAGGGGTAGCGGGATCAGGAGAGCAGTACTTC. It encodes CASSQGVAGSGEQYF.